This TCR beta chain emerged from a study of shared clonotypes between healthy human individuals. This clone was counted a single time. This CDR3 spans 14 amino acids. After removal of 5 bases from V and 4 bases from J, the junction contained 5 bases not matched to a gene. The germline V gene has CDR1 SGHAT and CDR2 FQNNGV. Profiled with immunoSEQ multiplex PCR; TCRdb holds only in-frame clones, not every one. The table shows 2 million to 2.5 million clones, with approximately 94% occurring only once. This TCR was sampled from a man aged 18 to 30 in good health. This rearrangement joins TRBV11-2 to TRBJ2-1, with TRBD2 identical over 7 bases. Material: naive CD4+ T cells sorted from blood. As to subset: CD45RA+ positively selected. CDR3 coding DNA: TGTGCCAGCAGCCTTAGCGGGTTATACAATGAGCAGTTCTTC. As protein: CASSLSGLYNEQFF.